This T cell receptor (beta chain) stems from a study of CD8 T cells in ankylosing spondylitis (dated by TCRdb to about 2017). Some background on the complete study: The study profiled T cell receptor beta repertoires in healthy donors and ankylosing spondylitis patients to find disease-linked TCR variants. Peripheral blood samples were taken, and synovial fluid was additionally collected from ankylosing spondylitis patients. The full study cohort was made up of over 20 ankylosing spondylitis patients and 108 healthy donors. On the study overall, not on this receptor specifically: A TCR beta motif of seven or eight highly homologous amino acid variants appeared characteristic of blood from ankylosing spondylitis patients. Some motif variants had previously been reported in the synovial fluid and blood of reactive arthritis patients, which suggests shared mechanisms of disease initiation. The disease-linked clones were reported to be significantly enriched in matched synovial fluid samples from ankylosing spondylitis patients. The disease-linked clones showed a CD8+ phenotype and occurred at relatively low frequencies in peripheral blood.

The germline V gene sets CDR1 to SGHTA and CDR2 to FQGNSA. V is clipped by 5 bases and J by 11 bases, and the sequence between their germline boundaries is 26 bases long. The CDR3, from cysteine to phenylalanine, totals 16 residues. Only the CDR3 portion is preserved as DNA: 48 bases, with reading frame beginning at the first base. Sequencing relied on an Illumina HiSeq 2500. Quantitative 5'-RACE with molecular barcodes was used to prepare TCR beta libraries. The study's processing was this. A new computational method, built on a probabilistic model of VDJ rearrangement, was used to identify disease-linked TCR variants. In-frame beta chains were kept once TCRdb had trimmed the public reads at Q25 with fastp and called clones with MiXCR. Duplicate CDR3 protein sequences are folded into a single record with the most common DNA and genes. In this record, the V and J calls reflect TCRdb's handling and not the investigators' own analysis. This sample is represented by about 210,000 distinct CDR3 sequences; 8% to 10% of them were singletons. Of the sample, around 4.9% falls within the top ten clones.

On this clonotype itself: Its antigen remains undetermined. Per-base qualities were not stored, and no clone one base away is much larger.

The sequencing sample was made of blood, either unsorted or a sorted T cell fraction (not recorded which). This sequence originates from a female donor with ankylosing spondylitis or in good health (not recorded which). The rearranged chain carries TRBV7-2 and TRBJ2-3; the D region may be TRBD1 or TRBD2, each matching 5 bases equally. The CDR3: CASSLGSLGVGELQYF. In nucleotide form, the sequence is TGTGCCAGCAGCCTCGGTTCATTGGGGGTGGGAGAGTTGCAGTATTTT.